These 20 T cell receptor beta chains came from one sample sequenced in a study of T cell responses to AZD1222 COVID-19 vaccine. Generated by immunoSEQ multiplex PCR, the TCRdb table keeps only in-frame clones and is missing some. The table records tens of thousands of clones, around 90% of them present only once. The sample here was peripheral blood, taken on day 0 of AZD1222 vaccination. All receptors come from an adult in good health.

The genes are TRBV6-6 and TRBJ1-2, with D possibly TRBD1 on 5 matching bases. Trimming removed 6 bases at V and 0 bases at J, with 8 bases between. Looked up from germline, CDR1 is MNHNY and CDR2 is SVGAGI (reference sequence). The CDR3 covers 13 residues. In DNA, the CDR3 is TGTGCCAGCAGCCGGGACTCTAACTATGGCTACACCTTC. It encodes CASSRDSNYGYTF.

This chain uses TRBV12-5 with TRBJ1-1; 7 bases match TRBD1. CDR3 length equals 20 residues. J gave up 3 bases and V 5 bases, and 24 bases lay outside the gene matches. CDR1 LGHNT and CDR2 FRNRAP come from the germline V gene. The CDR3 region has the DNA TGTGCTAGTGGTCCGACACCCTCCGTAACAGGGGTAGTATCGGACACTGAAGCTTTCTTT. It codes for CASGPTPSVTGVVSDTEAFF.

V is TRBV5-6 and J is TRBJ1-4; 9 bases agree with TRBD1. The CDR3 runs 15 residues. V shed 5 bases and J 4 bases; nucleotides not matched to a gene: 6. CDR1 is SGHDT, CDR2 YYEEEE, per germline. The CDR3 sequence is CASRFSGQGNEKLFF. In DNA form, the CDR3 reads TGTGCCAGCAGGTTTTCGGGACAGGGTAATGAAAAACTGTTTTTT.

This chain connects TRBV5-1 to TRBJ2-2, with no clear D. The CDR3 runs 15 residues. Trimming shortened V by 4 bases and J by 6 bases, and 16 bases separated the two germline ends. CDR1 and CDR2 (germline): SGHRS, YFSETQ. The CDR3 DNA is TGCGCCAGCAGCCAGGACGCTATGGAAGCCGGGGAGCTGTTTTTT. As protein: CASSQDAMEAGELFF.

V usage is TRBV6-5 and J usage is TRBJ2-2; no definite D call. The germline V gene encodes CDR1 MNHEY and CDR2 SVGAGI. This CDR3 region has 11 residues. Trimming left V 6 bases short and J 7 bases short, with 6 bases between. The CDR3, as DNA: TGTGCCAGCAGGATCATCGGGGAGCTGTTTTTT. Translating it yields CASRIIGELFF.

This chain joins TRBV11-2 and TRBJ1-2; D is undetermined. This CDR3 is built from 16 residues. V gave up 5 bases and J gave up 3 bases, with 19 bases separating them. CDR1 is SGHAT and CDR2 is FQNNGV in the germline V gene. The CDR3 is CASSPQIVPGDYGYTF. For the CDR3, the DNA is TGTGCCAGCAGCCCTCAAATCGTCCCGGGAGACTATGGCTACACCTTC. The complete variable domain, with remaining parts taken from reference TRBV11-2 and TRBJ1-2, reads EAGVAQSPRYKIIEKRQSVAFWCNPISGHATLYWYQQILGQGPKLLIQFQNNGVVDDSQLPKDRFSAERLKGVDSTLKIQPAKLEDSAVYLCASSPQIVPGDYGYTFGSGTRLTVV.

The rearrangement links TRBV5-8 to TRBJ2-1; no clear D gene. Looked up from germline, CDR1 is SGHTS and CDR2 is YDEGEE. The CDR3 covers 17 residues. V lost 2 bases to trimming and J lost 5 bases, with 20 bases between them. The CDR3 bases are TGTGCCAGCAGCTTTGGCCGAGATTCATTATCCAACAATGAGCAGTTCTTC. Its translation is CASSFGRDSLSNNEQFF.

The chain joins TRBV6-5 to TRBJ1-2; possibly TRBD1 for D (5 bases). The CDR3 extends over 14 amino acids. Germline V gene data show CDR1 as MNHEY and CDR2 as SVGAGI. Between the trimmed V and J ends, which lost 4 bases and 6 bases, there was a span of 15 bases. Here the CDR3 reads CASSSQSSRDGYTF. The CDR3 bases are TGTGCCAGCAGTTCCCAGTCTAGCAGGGATGGCTACACCTTC.

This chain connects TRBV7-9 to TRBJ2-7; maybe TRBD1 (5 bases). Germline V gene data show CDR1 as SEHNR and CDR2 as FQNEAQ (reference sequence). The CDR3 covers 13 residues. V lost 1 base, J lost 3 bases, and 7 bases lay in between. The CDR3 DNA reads TGTGCCAGCAGCTTAGAACAGGACTACGAGCAGTACTTC. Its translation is CASSLEQDYEQYF.

CDR3 nucleotide sequence: TGTGCCAGCAGCTTAGGGTTCTCGGGGTACGAGCAGTACTTC. Amino acids: CASSLGFSGYEQYF. The chain combines TRBV11-2 with TRBJ2-7; possibly TRBD2 for D (5 bases). Trimming removed 1 base from V and 4 bases from J, with 11 bases in between. The germline CDR1 and CDR2 sequences are SGHAT and FQNNGV. The CDR3 is 14 residues long.

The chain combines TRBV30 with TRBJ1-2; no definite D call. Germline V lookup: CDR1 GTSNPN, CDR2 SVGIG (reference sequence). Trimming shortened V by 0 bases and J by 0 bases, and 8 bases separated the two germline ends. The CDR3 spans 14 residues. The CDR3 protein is CAWSVHGANYGYTF. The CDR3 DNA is TGTGCCTGGAGTGTTCACGGAGCTAACTATGGCTACACCTTC. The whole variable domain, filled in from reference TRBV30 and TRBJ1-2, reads SQTIHQWPATLVQPVGSPLSLECTVEGTSNPNLYWYRQAAGRGLQLLFYSVGIGQISSEVPQNLSASRPQDRQFILSSKKLLLSDSGFYLCAWSVHGANYGYTFGSGTRLTVV.

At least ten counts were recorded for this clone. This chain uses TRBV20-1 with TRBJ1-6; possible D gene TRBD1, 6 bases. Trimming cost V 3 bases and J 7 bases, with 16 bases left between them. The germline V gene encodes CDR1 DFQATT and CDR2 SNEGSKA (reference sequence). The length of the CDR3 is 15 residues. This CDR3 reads CSASPKRTENSPLHF. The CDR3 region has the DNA TGCAGTGCTAGTCCAAAGAGGACAGAGAATTCACCCCTCCACTTT.

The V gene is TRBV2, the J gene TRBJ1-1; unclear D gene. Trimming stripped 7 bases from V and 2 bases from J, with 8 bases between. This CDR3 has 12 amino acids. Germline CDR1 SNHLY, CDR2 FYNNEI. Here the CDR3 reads CASKGFNTEAFF. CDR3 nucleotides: TGTGCCAGCAAAGGGTTTAACACTGAAGCTTTCTTT.

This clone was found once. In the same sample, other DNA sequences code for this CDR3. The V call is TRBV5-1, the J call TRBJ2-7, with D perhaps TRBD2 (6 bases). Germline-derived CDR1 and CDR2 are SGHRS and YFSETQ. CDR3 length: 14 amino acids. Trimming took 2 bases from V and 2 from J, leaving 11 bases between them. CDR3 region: CASSFSSGTYEQYF. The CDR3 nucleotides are TGCGCCAGCAGCTTCAGTAGCGGCACCTACGAGCAGTACTTC.

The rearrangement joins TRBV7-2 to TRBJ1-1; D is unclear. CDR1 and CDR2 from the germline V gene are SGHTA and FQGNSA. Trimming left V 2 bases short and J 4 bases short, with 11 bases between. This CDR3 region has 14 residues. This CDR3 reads CASSLSRSPTEAFF. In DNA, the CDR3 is TGTGCCAGCAGCTTAAGTAGGTCACCCACTGAAGCTTTCTTT.

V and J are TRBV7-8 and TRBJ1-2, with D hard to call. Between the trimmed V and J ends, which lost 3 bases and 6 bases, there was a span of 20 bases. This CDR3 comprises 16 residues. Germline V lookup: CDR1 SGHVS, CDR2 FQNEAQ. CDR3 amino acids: CASSFAGPPRGDGYTF. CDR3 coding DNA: TGTGCCAGCAGCTTCGCTGGACCACCAAGAGGCGATGGCTACACCTTC. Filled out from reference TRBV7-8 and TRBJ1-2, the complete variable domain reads GAGVSQSPRYKVAKRGQDVALRCDPISGHVSLFWYQQALGQGPEFLTYFQNEAQLDKSGLPSDRFFAERPEGSVSTLKIQRTQQEDSAVYLCASSFAGPPRGDGYTFGSGTRLTVV.

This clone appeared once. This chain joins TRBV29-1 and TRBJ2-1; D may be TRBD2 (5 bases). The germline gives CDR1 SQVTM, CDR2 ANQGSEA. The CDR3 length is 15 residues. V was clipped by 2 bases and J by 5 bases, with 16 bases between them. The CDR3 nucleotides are TGCAGCGTTGAACCTAGTAGCGTAGCAGACAATGAGCAGTTCTTC. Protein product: CSVEPSSVADNEQFF.

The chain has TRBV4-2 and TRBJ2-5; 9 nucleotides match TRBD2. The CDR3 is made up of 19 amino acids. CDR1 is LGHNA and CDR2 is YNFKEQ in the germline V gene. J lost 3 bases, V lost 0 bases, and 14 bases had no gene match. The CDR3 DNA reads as TGTGCCAGCAGCCAAGATGGTAGGTTCGGTATAGCGGGGGAAGAGACCCAGTACTTC. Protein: CASSQDGRFGIAGEETQYF.

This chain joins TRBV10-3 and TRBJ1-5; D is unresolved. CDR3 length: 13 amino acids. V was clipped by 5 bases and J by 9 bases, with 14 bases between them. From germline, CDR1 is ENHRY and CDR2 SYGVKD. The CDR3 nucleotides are TGTGCCATCAGTTGGACCCTAGGTGGGCCCCAGCATTTT. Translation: CAISWTLGGPQHF.

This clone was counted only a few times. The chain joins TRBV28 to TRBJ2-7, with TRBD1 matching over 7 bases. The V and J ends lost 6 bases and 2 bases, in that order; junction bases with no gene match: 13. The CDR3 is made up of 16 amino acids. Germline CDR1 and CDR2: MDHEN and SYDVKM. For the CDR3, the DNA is TGTGCCAGCAGCGACCGCTCCGGGACAGAAGCCTACGAGCAGTACTTC. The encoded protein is CASSDRSGTEAYEQYF.